These 23 T cell receptor beta chains were sequenced from one sample in a study of long-term antiretroviral therapy in people with HIV. Version v3.0 of the immunoSEQ assay ran at survey level. Repertoires were generated with immunoSEQ multiplex PCR, while TCRdb's copy carries only in-frame clones and drops some. The data show under 30,000 clones, with around 86% seen just once and around 4% held by the top ten. The sequencing used unsorted PBMCs, collected 1.9 years after starting antiretroviral therapy. These receptors were obtained from a woman aged 25 to 39 with HIV.

The rearrangement joins TRBV2 to TRBJ2-1, with D uncertain. The V gene lost 6 bases and the J gene lost 2 bases, with 14 bases spanning the gap. The CDR3 totals 15 residues. The germline V gene has CDR1 SNHLY and CDR2 FYNNEI. DNA for the CDR3: TGTGCCAGCAGCCCCGATACGTTCACCTACAATGAGCAGTTCTTC. Residues: CASSPDTFTYNEQFF.

The chain links TRBV5-1 to TRBJ1-5; D is unresolved. V lost 0 bases to trimming and J lost 4 bases, with 8 bases between them. The CDR3 runs to 14 residues. The V gene's germline CDR1 is SGHRS and CDR2 YFSETQ. The CDR3: CASSLDGQNQPQHF. The CDR3 DNA follows: TGCGCCAGCAGCTTGGACGGTCAAAATCAGCCCCAGCATTTT.

The V call is TRBV29-1, the J call TRBJ2-4; D is possibly TRBD2 (7 bases). Trimming shortened V by 3 bases and J by 0 bases, and 21 bases separated the two germline ends. The CDR3 extends over 18 amino acids. Germline loops: CDR1 SQVTM, CDR2 ANQGSEA. The CDR3: CSVDKSRGGGIAKNIQYF. CDR3 in DNA: TGCAGCGTTGATAAGTCGAGGGGAGGGGGTATAGCCAAAAACATTCAGTACTTC.

Turning to this clone: At one boundary the junction diverges from the germline segment, which might be a read error. The chain couples TRBV9 to TRBJ1-6; 7 nucleotides align to TRBD1. The CDR3 has 17 residues. In germline, CDR1 is SGDLS, CDR2 YYNGEE. CDR3 coding DNA: TGTGCCAGCACCGTAGGGGGCTACGGGTCCTTAAATTCACCCCTCCACTTT. Translation: CASTVGGYGSLNSPLHF.

The J gene is TRBJ1-1, the V gene TRBV19; D is unclear. Looked up from germline, CDR1 is LNHDA and CDR2 is SQIVND (reference sequence). V lost 5 bases and J 2 bases, leaving 18 bases between the germline ends. CDR3 size: 16 residues. CDR3 in DNA: TGTGCCAGTAGTCATGACCCAAGGACGGCAAACACTGAAGCTTTCTTT. As protein: CASSHDPRTANTEAFF.

This sequence joins TRBV5-1 and TRBJ1-2, with 8 bases lining up with TRBD1. Germline V gene sequence: CDR1 SGHRS, CDR2 YFSETQ. There are 14 residues in the CDR3. V lost 3 bases and J lost 5; bases outside the gene matches: 6. The CDR3 DNA sequence: TGCGCCAGCAGCTACGGACAGGGTAAATATGGCTACACCTTC. It specifies CASSYGQGKYGYTF.

The chain links TRBV6-5 to TRBJ1-1; 12 bases fit TRBD1. After removal of 5 bases from V and 7 bases from J, the junction contained 8 bases not matched to a gene. Germline CDR1 MNHEY, CDR2 SVGAGI. The CDR3 totals 15 residues. CDR3 in amino acids: CASSARDRGLVEAFF. CDR3 nucleotide sequence: TGTGCCAGCAGTGCCCGGGACAGGGGGCTGGTTGAAGCTTTCTTT.

This clone has a handful of counts. The chain recombines TRBV7-8 with TRBJ2-7, with D possibly matching TRBD1 (5 bases). Deletions cut 10 bases from V and 0 bases from J, with 13 bases between. The germline CDR1 and CDR2 sequences are SGHVS and FQNEAQ. The CDR3 runs 13 residues. The CDR3 DNA reads TGTGCCACCCAAAGGGGAAGCTCCTACGAGCAGTACTTC. It specifies CATQRGSSYEQYF.

V and J are TRBV5-5 and TRBJ1-5; unclear D gene. V was cut by 0 bases and J by 7 bases, with 14 bases left in between. Germline CDR1 and CDR2: SGHKS and YYEKEE (reference sequence). This CDR3 is 15 amino acids long. In DNA form, the CDR3 reads TGTGCCAGCAGCTTGGAAAGCACCCATCGGCAGCCCCAGCATTTT. It specifies CASSLESTHRQPQHF. The whole variable domain, filled in from reference TRBV5-5 and TRBJ1-5, reads DAGVTQSPTHLIKTRGQQVTLRCSPISGHKSVSWYQQVLGQGPQFIFQYYEKEERGRGNFPDRFSARQFPNYSSELNVNALLLGDSALYLCASSLESTHRQPQHFGDGTRLSIL.

V and J are TRBV5-6 and TRBJ2-7, with 7 positions matching TRBD2. The V and J ends lost 3 bases and 6 bases, in that order; junction bases with no gene match: 9. The CDR3 runs to 14 residues. Germline assignment: CDR1 SGHDT and CDR2 YYEEEE. CDR3 in amino acids: CASSSLGGEIEQYF. The CDR3 bases are TGTGCCAGCAGCTCGTTGGGGGGGGAGATCGAGCAGTACTTC.

The CDR3 DNA reads as TGTGCCAGCAGCTTACGGGGGGGAACTTACGAGCAGTACTTC. Its protein product is CASSLRGGTYEQYF. The chain couples TRBV13 to TRBJ2-7, with 8 bases that match TRBD2. The CDR3 extends over 14 amino acids. Germline CDR1 PRHDT, CDR2 FYEKMQ (reference sequence). Trimming took 2 bases from V and 4 from J; bases not matched to a gene: 4.

This chain links TRBV5-5 with TRBJ2-5; D not resolved. Per the germline V gene, CDR1 is SGHKS and CDR2 is YYEKEE (reference sequence). There are 14 residues in the CDR3. Between the trimmed V and J ends, which lost 3 bases and 5 bases, there was a span of 14 bases. The CDR3 loop reads CASSSPDGYETQYF. CDR3 DNA: TGTGCCAGCAGCTCTCCTGATGGATACGAGACCCAGTACTTC.

The chain carries TRBV27 and TRBJ2-1; 7 nucleotides line up with TRBD1. The length of the CDR3 is 14 residues. Per the germline V gene, CDR1 is MNHEY and CDR2 is SMNVEV (reference sequence). Trimming removed 1 base from V and 3 bases from J; junction bases left unmatched: 0. In DNA, the CDR3 is TGTGCCAGCAGTTTATGGGACAGCTACAATGAGCAGTTCTTC. It is translated as CASSLWDSYNEQFF.

This clone was observed a handful of times. The chain carries TRBV4-2 and TRBJ1-5; D not certain. V shed 0 bases and J shed 2 bases, with 2 bases lying between them. The CDR3 spans 13 residues. Germline CDR1 and CDR2: LGHNA and YNFKEQ. CDR3 residues: CASSQDRNQPQHF. The CDR3 region has the DNA TGTGCCAGCAGCCAAGATCGCAATCAGCCCCAGCATTTT.

J is TRBJ2-5 and V is TRBV11-3, with a tentative D call TRBD1 (6 bases). Germline loops: CDR1 SGHNT, CDR2 YENEEA. CDR3 length: 12 residues. V was trimmed by 2 bases and J by 5 bases, leaving 6 bases between them. CDR3 region: CASSLQGETQYF. The CDR3 DNA reads as TGTGCCAGCAGCTTACAGGGGGAGACCCAGTACTTC. Variable domain in full (rest from reference TRBV11-3 and TRBJ2-5): EAGVVQSPRYKIIEKKQPVAFWCNPISGHNTLYWYLQNLGQGPELLIRYENEEAVDDSQLPKDRFSAERLKGVDSTLKIQPAELGDSAVYLCASSLQGETQYFGPGTRLLVL.

J is TRBJ1-4 and V is TRBV5-5; D possibly corresponds to TRBD1 (6 bases). Per germline, CDR1 SGHKS and CDR2 YYEKEE (reference sequence). This CDR3 is built from 15 residues. Deletions cut 4 bases from V and 8 bases from J, with 18 bases between. The DNA of the CDR3 is TGTGCCAGCAGCCGAAGGGCAGGGGTCGGAGAAAAACTGTTTTTT. The encoded protein is CASSRRAGVGEKLFF.

V gene TRBV19 combines with J gene TRBJ1-4; 9 positions agree with TRBD1. With 8 bases clipped from V and 4 bases from J, the junction kept 11 bases outside the gene matches. The CDR3 is 16 amino acids. Germline values: CDR1 LNHDA, CDR2 SQIVND (reference sequence). CDR3 amino acids: CASRGTGLNLNEKLFF. CDR3 bases: TGTGCCAGTCGAGGGACAGGGCTCAACCTTAATGAAAAACTGTTTTTT.

The genes are TRBV9 and TRBJ2-1; no reliable D call. This CDR3 region has 13 residues. Trimming left V 1 base short and J 12 bases short, with 14 bases between. Germline V gives CDR1 SGDLS, CDR2 YYNGEE. CDR3 DNA: TGTGCCAGCAGCGTAACCCCCCTAGTGGGGCAGTTCTTC. It translates to CASSVTPLVGQFF.

J is TRBJ2-7 and V is TRBV2, with TRBD1 identical over 10 bases. Germline V CDR1 and CDR2: SNHLY, FYNNEI. The ends lost 6 bases at V and 3 bases at J; junction bases unmatched: 8. This CDR3 comprises 15 residues. Here the CDR3 reads CASRRLGQGNYEQYV. Written as DNA, the CDR3 is TGTGCCAGCAGGAGGCTGGGACAGGGGAACTACGAGCAGTACGTC.

This chain connects TRBV5-1 to TRBJ1-2, with unresolved D. CDR1 and CDR2 from the germline V gene are SGHRS and YFSETQ. The germline V and J ends were trimmed by 4 bases and 0 bases, with 10 bases remaining between them. There are 14 residues in the CDR3. For the CDR3, the DNA is TGCGCCAGCAGCGATGGAAGAGCTAACTATGGCTACACCTTC. Its translation is CASSDGRANYGYTF. The entire variable domain, with the rest obtained from reference TRBV5-1 and TRBJ1-2, is as follows: KAGVTQTPRYLIKTRGQQVTLSCSPISGHRSVSWYQQTPGQGLQFLFEYFSETQRNKGNFPGRFSGRQFSNSRSEMNVSTLELGDSALYLCASSDGRANYGYTFGSGTRLTVV.

The table lists this clone with a count of one. The rearrangement joins TRBV25-1 to TRBJ1-1; D is ambiguous. V dropped 6 bases and J dropped 0 bases, with 8 bases sitting between them. Looked up from germline, CDR1 is MGHDK and CDR2 is SYGVNS. The CDR3 runs to 13 residues. In nucleotides, the CDR3 is TGTGCCAGCAGCGCCGGACTGAACACTGAAGCTTTCTTT. Residues: CASSAGLNTEAFF.

The rearrangement links TRBV19 to TRBJ2-2; 8 nucleotides line up with TRBD1. The germline V gene has CDR1 LNHDA and CDR2 SQIVND (reference sequence). Trimming cost V 4 bases and J 4 bases; bases outside gene matches: 5. The CDR3 spans 15 residues. The DNA for the CDR3 is TGTGCCAGTAGTAGAGACAGGGGAATCACCGGGGAGCTGTTTTTT. Its translation is CASSRDRGITGELFF. The full variable domain, completed using reference TRBV19 and TRBJ2-2, is DGGITQSPKYLFRKEGQNVTLSCEQNLNHDAMYWYRQDPGQGLRLIYYSQIVNDFQKGDIAEGYSVSREKKESFPLTVTSAQKNPTAFYLCASSRDRGITGELFFGEGSRLTVL.

The chain is built from TRBV6-1 and TRBJ1-2; D is possibly TRBD1 (5 bases). The CDR3 length is 15 residues. CDR1 and CDR2 from the germline V gene are MNHNS and SASEGT. Trimming removed 4 bases at V and 2 bases at J, with 14 bases between. CDR3 amino acids: CASSVPGVFNYGYTF. The CDR3, as DNA: TGTGCCAGCAGTGTCCCGGGGGTCTTCAACTATGGCTACACCTTC.